The present TCR beta chain was sequenced within a study of cytomegalovirus exposure and HLA in healthy donors. Study-wide results and caveats: Most TCRs appeared rarely, but some public TCRs recurred in many donors. A later analysis, which compared TCR beta chains of equal frequency, found the HLA-associated ones more clonally expanded. DRB1 had the most TCR associations and HLA-C the fewest, a later analysis found, with rates varying by HLA locus.

Use of 60 Vbeta and 13 Jbeta primers characterized the PCR. Libraries were prepared by immunoSEQ multiplex PCR; TCRdb keeps only in-frame clonotypes and omits some of them. Among some 150,000 clones listed, 70% to 80% were seen once. Germline V gene data show CDR1 as ENHRY and CDR2 as SYGVKD. CDR3 length: 15 residues. Trimming left V 4 bases short and J 2 bases short, with 14 bases between. Comments on this clone: Its specificity is unknown.

The sequencing sample was made of PBMCs. This clonotype was sampled from a man aged 60-69 years in good health and CMV-seronegative. The chain is built from TRBV10-3 and TRBJ1-1; D is ambiguous. CDR3: CAISATGRGNTEAFF. CDR3 in DNA: TGTGCCATCAGTGCTACCGGACGGGGAAACACTGAAGCTTTCTTT.